Presented here are 4 T cell receptor beta chains from one specimen sequenced in a study of molecular identifiers for immune sequencing clone quantification. TCRdb called the PCR reads again in MiXCR, with one record for every CDR3 protein. Of thousands of distinct CDR3 sequences listed, around 33% are singletons. Sequencing input: naive CD8+ T cells from blood, with Jurkat cell RNA spiked in. Regarding subset: FACS-sorted CD8+CD4-CCR7+CD45RA+ naive T cells. Receptors originate from a human donor in good health. Some libraries in this study had Jurkat cell RNA spiked in.

This clonotype is medium-sized. CDR3 region: CASSLIQAAAYSITDTQYF. DNA of the CDR3: TGTGCCAGCAGTTTGATACAGGCCGCCGCGTACTCAATCACAGATACGCAGTATTTT. The rearrangement joins TRBV12-3 or TRBV12-4 to TRBJ2-3, with D possibly being TRBD1 (5 bases). The germline V and J ends were trimmed by 3 bases and 2 bases, with 24 bases remaining between them. This CDR3 contains 19 residues.

This clonotype was detected a few times. V is TRBV7-9 and J is TRBJ2-5; 7 bases line up with TRBD1. V trimming: 4 bases; J trimming: 2 bases; junction bases outside the gene matches: 4. The CDR3 covers 14 residues. CDR1 and CDR2 from the germline V gene are SEHNR and FQNEAQ (reference sequence). The CDR3 nucleotides are TGTGCCAGCAGCTCTCCGGGACAGCAAGAGACCCAGTACTTC. Translating it yields CASSSPGQQETQYF.

This clonotype counts as medium-sized. The CDR3 here is CASNGEEETQYF. In DNA form, the CDR3 reads TGTGCCAGCAACGGAGAGGAGGAGACCCAGTACTTC. The chain links TRBV7-9 to TRBJ2-5; D not resolved. The CDR3 length is 12 residues. Germline V gives CDR1 SEHNR, CDR2 FQNEAQ (reference sequence). Trimming removed 7 bases at V and 5 bases at J, with 11 bases between.

This clonotype came up a few times. The chain links TRBV7-9 to TRBJ2-7; 14 nucleotides match TRBD2. The V and J ends lost 5 bases and 3 bases, in that order; junction bases with no gene match: 9. From germline, CDR1 is SEHNR and CDR2 FQNEAQ (reference sequence). This CDR3 is 17 amino acids long. In DNA, the CDR3 is TGTGCCAGCAGCACCCCGGGACTAGCGGGAGTGTACTACGAGCAGTACTTC. This translates into CASSTPGLAGVYYEQYF.